This T cell receptor beta chain comes out of a study of Tregs in tolerant kidney transplant recipients. The CDR3 has 17 amino acids. V lost 8 bases and J 1 base, leaving 20 bases between the germline ends. Germline CDR1 reads SGHNT; CDR2 reads YENEEA. Only in-frame clones appear in the TCRdb table, and some are missing; sequencing was by immunoSEQ multiplex PCR. The sample lists roughly 18,000 clones, roughly 82% occurring once. The specimen was Tregs from blood. The source of this sequence is a human donor in good health. The rearrangement joins TRBV11-3 to TRBJ2-2, with D possibly called TRBD1 or TRBD2 (6 bases each). This CDR3 is CASCPEGDFLNTGELFF. In DNA form, the CDR3 reads TGTGCCAGCTGCCCAGAGGGGGACTTTTTGAACACCGGGGAGCTGTTTTTT. The full variable domain, its missing parts supplied by reference TRBV11-3 and TRBJ2-2, is EAGVVQSPRYKIIEKKQPVAFWCNPISGHNTLYWYLQNLGQGPELLIRYENEEAVDDSQLPKDRFSAERLKGVDSTLKIQPAELGDSAVYLCASCPEGDFLNTGELFFGEGSRLTVL.